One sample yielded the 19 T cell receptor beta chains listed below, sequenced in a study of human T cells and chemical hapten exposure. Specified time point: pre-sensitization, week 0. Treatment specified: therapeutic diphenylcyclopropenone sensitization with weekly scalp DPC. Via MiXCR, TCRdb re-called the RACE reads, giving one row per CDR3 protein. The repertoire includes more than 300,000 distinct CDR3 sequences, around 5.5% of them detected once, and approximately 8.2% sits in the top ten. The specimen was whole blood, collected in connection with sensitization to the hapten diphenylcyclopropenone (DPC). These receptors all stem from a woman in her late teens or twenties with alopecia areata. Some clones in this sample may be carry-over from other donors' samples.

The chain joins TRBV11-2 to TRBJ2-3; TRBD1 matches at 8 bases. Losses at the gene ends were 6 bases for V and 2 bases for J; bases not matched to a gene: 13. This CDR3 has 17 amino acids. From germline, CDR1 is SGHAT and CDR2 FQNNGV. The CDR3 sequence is CASSPEGRQGPTDTQYF. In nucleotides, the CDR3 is TGTGCCAGCAGTCCGGAAGGGCGACAGGGGCCCACAGATACGCAGTATTTT.

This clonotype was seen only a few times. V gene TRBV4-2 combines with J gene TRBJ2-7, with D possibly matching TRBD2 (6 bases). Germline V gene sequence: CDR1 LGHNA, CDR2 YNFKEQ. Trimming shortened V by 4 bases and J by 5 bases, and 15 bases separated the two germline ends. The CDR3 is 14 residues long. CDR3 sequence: CASSPSGESDEQYF. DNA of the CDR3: TGTGCCAGCAGCCCATCGGGAGAGTCGGACGAGCAGTACTTC.

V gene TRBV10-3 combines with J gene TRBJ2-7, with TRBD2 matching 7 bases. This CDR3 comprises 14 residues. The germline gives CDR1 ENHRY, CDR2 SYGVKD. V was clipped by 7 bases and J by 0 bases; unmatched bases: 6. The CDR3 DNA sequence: TGTGCCATCACCGCGGGACTACCCTCCTACGAGCAGTACTTC. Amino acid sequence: CAITAGLPSYEQYF.

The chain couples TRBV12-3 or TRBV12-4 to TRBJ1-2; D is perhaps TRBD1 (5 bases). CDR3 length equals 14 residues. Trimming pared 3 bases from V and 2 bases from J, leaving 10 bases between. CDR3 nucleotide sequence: TGTGCCAGCAGTTTTTTTGACAGCAACTATGGCTACACCTTC. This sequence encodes CASSFFDSNYGYTF.

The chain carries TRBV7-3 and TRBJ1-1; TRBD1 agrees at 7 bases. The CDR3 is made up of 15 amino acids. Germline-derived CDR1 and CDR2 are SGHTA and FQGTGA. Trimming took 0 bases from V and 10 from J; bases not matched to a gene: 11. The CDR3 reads CASSLTAGGTVPAFF. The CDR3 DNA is TGTGCCAGCAGCTTAACGGCCGGTGGGACAGTACCAGCTTTCTTT.

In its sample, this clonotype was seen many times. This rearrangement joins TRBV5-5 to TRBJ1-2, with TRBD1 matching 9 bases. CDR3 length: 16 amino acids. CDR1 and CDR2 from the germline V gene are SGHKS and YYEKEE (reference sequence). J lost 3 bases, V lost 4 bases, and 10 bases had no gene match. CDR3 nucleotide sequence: TGTGCCAGCAGCCGGGCCGGGACAGGGAGGGACTATGGCTACACCTTC. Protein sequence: CASSRAGTGRDYGYTF.

The CDR3 region is CASSPQHEQYF. CDR3 DNA: TGTGCCAGCAGCCCGCAGCACGAGCAGTACTTC. J is TRBJ2-7 and V is TRBV7-8; no reliable D call. The CDR3 runs 11 residues. The V gene lost 5 bases and the J gene lost 5 bases, with 7 bases spanning the gap. Germline V gene data show CDR1 as SGHVS and CDR2 as FQNEAQ.

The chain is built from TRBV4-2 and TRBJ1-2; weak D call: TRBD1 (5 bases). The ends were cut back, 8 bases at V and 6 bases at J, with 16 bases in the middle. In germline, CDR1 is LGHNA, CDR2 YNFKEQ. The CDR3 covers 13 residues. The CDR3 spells CASSEPGNNGYTF. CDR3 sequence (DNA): TGTGCCAGCTCCGAGCCAGGGAACAATGGCTACACCTTC.

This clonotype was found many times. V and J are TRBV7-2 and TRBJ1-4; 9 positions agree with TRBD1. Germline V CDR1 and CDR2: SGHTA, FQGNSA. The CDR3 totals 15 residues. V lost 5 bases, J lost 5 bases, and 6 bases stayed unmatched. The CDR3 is CASSPRQGENEKLFF. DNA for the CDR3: TGTGCCAGCAGCCCGCGACAGGGGGAGAATGAAAAACTGTTTTTT.

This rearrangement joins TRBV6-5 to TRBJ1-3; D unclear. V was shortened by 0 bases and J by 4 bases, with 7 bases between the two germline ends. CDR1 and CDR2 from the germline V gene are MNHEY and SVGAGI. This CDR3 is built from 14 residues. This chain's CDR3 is CASSYSRGGNTIYF. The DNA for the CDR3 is TGTGCCAGCAGTTACTCGAGAGGGGGAAACACCATATATTTT.

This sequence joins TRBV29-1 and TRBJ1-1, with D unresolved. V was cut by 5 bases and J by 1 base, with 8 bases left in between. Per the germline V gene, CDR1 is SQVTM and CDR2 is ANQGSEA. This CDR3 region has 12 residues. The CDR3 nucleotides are TGCAGCGTTTTCCCTCAGAACACTGAAGCTTTCTTT. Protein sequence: CSVFPQNTEAFF.

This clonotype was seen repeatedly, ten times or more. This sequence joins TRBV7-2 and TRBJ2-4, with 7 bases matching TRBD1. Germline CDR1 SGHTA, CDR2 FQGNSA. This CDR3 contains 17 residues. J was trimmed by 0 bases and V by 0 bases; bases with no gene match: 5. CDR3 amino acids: CASSLAFDRVAKNIQYF. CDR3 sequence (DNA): TGTGCCAGCAGCTTAGCTTTTGACAGGGTAGCCAAAAACATTCAGTACTTC.

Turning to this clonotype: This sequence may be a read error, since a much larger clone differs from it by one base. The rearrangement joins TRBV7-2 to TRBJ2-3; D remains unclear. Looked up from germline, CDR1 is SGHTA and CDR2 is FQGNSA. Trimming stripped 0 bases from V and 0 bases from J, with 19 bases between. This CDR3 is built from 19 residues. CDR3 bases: TGTGCCAGCAGCTTAGCGAAGGGTTACGTTCCCTCTAGCACAGATACGCAGTATTTT. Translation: CASSLAKGYVPSSTDTQYF.

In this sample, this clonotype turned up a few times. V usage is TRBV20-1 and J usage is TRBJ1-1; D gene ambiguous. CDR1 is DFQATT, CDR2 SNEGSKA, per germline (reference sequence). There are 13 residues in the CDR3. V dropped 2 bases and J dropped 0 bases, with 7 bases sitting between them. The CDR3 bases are TGCAGTGCTAGATTAACAGTGAACACTGAAGCTTTCTTT. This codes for CSARLTVNTEAFF.

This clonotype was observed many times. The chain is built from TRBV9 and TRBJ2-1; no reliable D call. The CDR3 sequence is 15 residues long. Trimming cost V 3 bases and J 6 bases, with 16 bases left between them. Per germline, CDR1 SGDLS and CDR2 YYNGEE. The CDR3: CASSEIPANFNEQFF. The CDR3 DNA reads TGTGCCAGCAGCGAAATCCCGGCTAACTTCAATGAGCAGTTCTTC.

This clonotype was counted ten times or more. For the CDR3, the DNA is TGTGCCAGCAGCCAGGTCGTGAGGGTCCAGAACACTGAAGCTTTCTTT. This codes for CASSQVVRVQNTEAFF. The J gene is TRBJ1-1, the V gene TRBV3-1; D gene unclear. This CDR3 has 16 amino acids. CDR1 is LGHDT, CDR2 YNNKEL, per germline (reference sequence). Trimming took 3 bases from V and 1 from J, leaving 15 bases between them.

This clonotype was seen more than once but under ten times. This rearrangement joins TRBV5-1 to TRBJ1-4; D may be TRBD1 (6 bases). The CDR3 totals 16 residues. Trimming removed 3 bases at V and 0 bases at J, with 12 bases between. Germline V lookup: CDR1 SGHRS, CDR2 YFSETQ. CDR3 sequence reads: CASSSGTLSTNEKLFF. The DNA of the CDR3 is TGCGCCAGCAGCTCCGGGACACTCTCAACTAATGAAAAACTGTTTTTT.

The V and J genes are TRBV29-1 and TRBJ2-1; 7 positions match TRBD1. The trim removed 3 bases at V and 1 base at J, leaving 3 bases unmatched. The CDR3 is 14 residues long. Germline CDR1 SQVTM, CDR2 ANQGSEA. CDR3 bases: TGCAGCGTTGAGACAGGGTTTTCCTACAATGAGCAGTTCTTC. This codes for CSVETGFSYNEQFF.

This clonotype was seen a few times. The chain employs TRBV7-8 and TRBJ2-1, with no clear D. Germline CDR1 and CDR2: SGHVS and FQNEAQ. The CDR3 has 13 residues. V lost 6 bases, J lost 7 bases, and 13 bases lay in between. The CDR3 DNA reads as TGTGCCAGCAGACCAGACCGAGAAAATGAGCAGTTCTTC. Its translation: CASRPDRENEQFF.